The 24 T cell receptor beta chains listed next were all sequenced from one sample in a study of post-analysis software for immune sequencing data. Study-wide results and limits: A handful of TRBV segments appeared more often in patients than in controls, and TRBV5-6, TRBV5-1 and TRBV20-1 were among these.

TCR beta cDNA libraries had unique molecular identifiers. TCRdb recomputed calls from the PCR reads with MiXCR, one row per CDR3 protein. The repertoire holds approximately 160,000 distinct CDR3 sequences, 30% seen once, with roughly 1.6% in the top ten. These receptors lack a known antigen. The source material was blood. The receptor set was obtained from a girl aged 5-17 years with multiple sclerosis.

This clonotype has a count of ten or more. This chain joins TRBV29-1 and TRBJ2-1; 8 bases are shared with TRBD2. The V gene's germline CDR1 is SQVTM and CDR2 ANQGSEA. V gave up 6 bases and J gave up 9 bases; unmatched junction bases: 10. The CDR3 runs 13 residues. CDR3 amino acids: CSVAGTSLGEQFF. The CDR3 DNA sequence: TGCAGCGTAGCCGGGACTAGTTTAGGTGAGCAGTTCTTC.

Turning to this clonotype: A read error may produce the germline difference seen at one junction end. The V gene is TRBV7-8, the J gene TRBJ1-2; TRBD1 aligns across 9 bases. This CDR3 has 17 amino acids. Germline V CDR1 and CDR2: SGHVS, FQNEAQ. The CDR3 is CTSSLKFGDREQGSYTF. The CDR3 nucleotides are TGTACCAGCAGCCTTAAATTTGGGGACAGGGAGCAAGGGAGCTACACCTTC.

The V and J genes are TRBV20-1 and TRBJ2-1; 8 bases are a match to TRBD2. CDR1 and CDR2 from the germline V gene are DFQATT and SNEGSKA (reference sequence). This CDR3 contains 18 residues. The junction had 16 bases not matched to a gene; V was cut back by 3 bases and J by 3 bases. The CDR3 DNA reads TGCAGTGCTAGGGAGATGATTTCACGACTAGCGAACTACAATGAGCAGTTCTTC. Encoded protein: CSAREMISRLANYNEQFF.

This clonotype was seen at least ten times. CDR3 coding DNA: TGTGCCATCGCGGGACTAGCGGGAGTGGTTGAGCAGTACTTC. Residues: CAIAGLAGVVEQYF. The genes are TRBV10-3 and TRBJ2-7; TRBD2 agrees at 14 bases. The V and J ends lost 8 bases and 7 bases, in that order; junction bases with no gene match: 7. Per germline, CDR1 ENHRY and CDR2 SYGVKD. The CDR3 covers 14 residues.

This clonotype was counted many times. The chain joins TRBV15 to TRBJ2-1; D is undetermined. The germline V gene has CDR1 LNHNV and CDR2 YYDKDF (reference sequence). The V end was cut by 0 bases, the J end by 0 bases, with 15 bases between. The CDR3 is made up of 18 amino acids. CDR3 sequence (DNA): TGTGCCACCAGCAGAGAGAGTGGGCCAAGTAGCTCCTACAATGAGCAGTTCTTC. Amino acid sequence: CATSRESGPSSSYNEQFF.

The chain recombines TRBV5-1 with TRBJ2-1, with D tentatively TRBD2 (6 bases). Trimming pared 4 bases from V and 6 bases from J, leaving 11 bases between. The CDR3 runs to 13 residues. Germline CDR1 and CDR2: SGHRS and YFSETQ. CDR3: CASSRRAGNEQFF. The CDR3 DNA is TGCGCCAGCAGCCGGAGGGCAGGCAATGAGCAGTTCTTC.

This chain joins TRBV20-1 and TRBJ2-3; TRBD2 aligns across 9 bases. CDR3 size: 16 residues. Germline V CDR1 and CDR2: DFQATT, SNEGSKA (reference sequence). V lost 2 bases, J lost 0 bases, and 6 bases stayed unmatched. This CDR3 reads CSARSRTSGSTDTQYF. In nucleotides, the CDR3 is TGCAGTGCTAGATCCCGAACTAGCGGGAGCACAGATACGCAGTATTTT.

This clonotype is a singleton in its sample. This rearrangement joins TRBV5-1 to TRBJ2-2; 8 bases line up with TRBD2. The CDR3 is 15 residues long. Germline V gene data show CDR1 as SGHRS and CDR2 as YFSETQ. The V segment lost 4 bases and the J segment 4 bases; nucleotides outside the gene matches: 6. The CDR3 region is CASSQVAGGTGELFF. As DNA, the CDR3 is TGCGCCAGCAGCCAGGTGGCGGGGGGCACCGGGGAGCTGTTTTTT.

For this clonotype: The junction differs from germline at one of its ends, possibly a read error. The CDR3 DNA reads TGTGCCATCAGTAAGTCGTCGAGTAACTATGGCTACACCTTC. This codes for CAISKSSSNYGYTF. The chain carries TRBV10-3 and TRBJ1-2, with no clear D. Germline values: CDR1 ENHRY, CDR2 SYGVKD. This CDR3 is 14 amino acids long.

With respect to this clonotype: An end of the junction differs from the germline gene, which may be a read error. J is TRBJ2-1 and V is TRBV7-3, with TRBD2 identical over 8 bases. The CDR3 runs 14 residues. Germline CDR1 is SGHTA and CDR2 is FQGTGA. The CDR3 is CASSSGGAYNEQFF. In nucleotides, the CDR3 is TGTGCTAGCAGCTCCGGGGGGGCCTACAATGAGCAGTTCTTC.

This chain connects TRBV28 to TRBJ2-1; possibly TRBD1 or TRBD2 for D (5 bases each). The germline CDR1 and CDR2 sequences are MDHEN and SYDVKM. This CDR3 is built from 16 residues. Between the trimmed V and J ends, which lost 5 bases and 10 bases, there was a span of 24 bases. This CDR3 is CASSQFEGRAYYEQFF. The CDR3 coding sequence is TGTGCCAGCAGTCAGTTTGAGGGACGGGCCTACTACGAGCAGTTCTTC.

This clonotype was observed many times. J is TRBJ2-7 and V is TRBV15; D remains unclear. The V and J ends lost 0 bases and 3 bases respectively, with 15 bases between them. Germline CDR1 reads LNHNV; CDR2 reads YYDKDF (reference sequence). The CDR3 runs to 16 residues. The CDR3 sequence: CATSRDTSRNFYEQYF. The CDR3 DNA sequence: TGTGCCACCAGCAGAGATACGTCCCGGAATTTCTACGAGCAGTACTTC.

V and J are TRBV28 and TRBJ1-5; D might be TRBD1 (5 bases). Trimming pared 6 bases from V and 3 bases from J, leaving 12 bases between. The germline gives CDR1 MDHEN, CDR2 SYDVKM. The CDR3 has 14 amino acids. CDR3 sequence: CASRNGGINQPQHF. The CDR3 DNA reads TGTGCCAGCAGGAACGGGGGAATCAATCAGCCCCAGCATTTT.

With regard to this clonotype: This may be a read error, as it is one base from a much larger clone. V usage is TRBV27 and J usage is TRBJ2-7, with 11 bases aligning to TRBD2. Germline-derived CDR1 and CDR2 are MNHEY and SMNVEV (reference sequence). The V gene end was trimmed by 1 base and the J gene end by 7 bases; junction bases not matched to a gene: 18. This CDR3 spans 19 amino acids. CDR3 sequence (DNA): TGTGCCAGCAGTTTATTTGGGCCTAGCGGGAGGCGTAGCTACAATGAGCAGTACTTC. Protein product: CASSLFGPSGRRSYNEQYF.

This clonotype was recorded at least ten times. V gene TRBV11-2 combines with J gene TRBJ2-5; 10 nucleotides match TRBD2. V lost 1 base to trimming and J lost 4 bases; unmatched junction nucleotides: 6. Germline values: CDR1 SGHAT, CDR2 FQNNGV. The length of the CDR3 is 16 residues. The CDR3 sequence is CASSLVSLAGAETQYF. The CDR3 DNA follows: TGTGCCAGCAGCTTAGTATCCCTAGCGGGAGCAGAGACCCAGTACTTC.

This clonotype was seen a few times. The chain combines TRBV5-1 with TRBJ2-7; TRBD2 agrees at 10 bases. The CDR3 has 16 residues. J was trimmed by 7 bases and V by 2 bases; bases with no gene match: 12. CDR1 and CDR2 (germline): SGHRS, YFSETQ. As DNA, the CDR3 is TGCGCCAGCAGCTTCGATGGAGCGGGAGGGCCCGTAGAGCAGTACTTC. Protein product: CASSFDGAGGPVEQYF.

This clonotype was detected only a few times. The rearrangement uses TRBV12-3 or TRBV12-4 and TRBJ2-3; the match to TRBD2 covers 8 bases. With V trimmed by 5 bases and J by 5 bases, 9 bases remained unmatched. The CDR3 totals 15 residues. DNA for the CDR3: TGTGCCAGCAGTATGGGGGGGAGCGGGAGAGATACGCAGTATTTT. It encodes CASSMGGSGRDTQYF.

This chain joins TRBV2 and TRBJ1-2; 10 nucleotides line up with TRBD1. The CDR3 has 15 amino acids. Trimming removed 2 bases from V and 7 bases from J; junction bases left unmatched: 7. The germline CDR1 and CDR2 sequences are SNHLY and FYNNEI. CDR3 in amino acids: CASSERGQGISGYTF. CDR3 sequence (DNA): TGTGCCAGCAGTGAAAGGGGACAGGGGATCTCTGGCTACACCTTC.

Many counts were recorded for this clonotype. The chain uses TRBV29-1 and TRBJ2-1, with D possibly being TRBD2 (5 bases). The CDR3 loop spans 15 amino acids. Germline V lookup: CDR1 SQVTM, CDR2 ANQGSEA. V lost 4 bases and J 2 bases, leaving 15 bases between the germline ends. CDR3 coding DNA: TGCAGCGTTGTTTATCTCGACTACGCCTACAATGAGCAGTTCTTC. This translates into CSVVYLDYAYNEQFF.

A remark on this clonotype: With a much larger clone just one base away, this may be a read error. The chain uses TRBV7-3 and TRBJ2-3; D is uncertain. Germline assignment: CDR1 SGHTA and CDR2 FQGTGA. The CDR3 consists of 12 residues. Trimming took 2 bases from V and 4 from J, leaving 4 bases between them. The CDR3 region has the DNA TGTGCCAGCAGCTTATCGTCAGATACGCAGTATTTT. It specifies CASSLSSDTQYF.

The V gene is TRBV19, the J gene TRBJ2-7, with 7 bases that match TRBD1. V lost 7 bases to trimming and J lost 3 bases; unmatched junction nucleotides: 6. CDR1 and CDR2 from the germline V gene are LNHDA and SQIVND (reference sequence). The CDR3 totals 13 residues. The CDR3 here is CASKEQGFYEQYF. CDR3 DNA sequence: TGTGCCAGTAAGGAACAGGGGTTCTACGAGCAGTACTTC. Full variable domain (outside the CDR3, taken from reference TRBV19 and TRBJ2-7): DGGITQSPKYLFRKEGQNVTLSCEQNLNHDAMYWYRQDPGQGLRLIYYSQIVNDFQKGDIAEGYSVSREKKESFPLTVTSAQKNPTAFYLCASKEQGFYEQYFGPGTRLTVT.

This clonotype has at least ten counts. The chain recombines TRBV7-9 with TRBJ1-1; a weak D match, TRBD1 (6 bases). Looked up from germline, CDR1 is SEHNR and CDR2 is FQNEAQ (reference sequence). This CDR3 has 14 residues. Trimming left V 5 bases short and J 3 bases short, with 13 bases between. DNA for the CDR3: TGTGCCAGCAGCGGGGGCGGACACTACACTGAAGCTTTCTTT. It specifies CASSGGGHYTEAFF.

This clonotype was found a few times. The rearrangement links TRBV6-5 to TRBJ2-2; 8 bases line up with TRBD2. Germline V gene lookup returns CDR1 MNHEY and CDR2 SVGAGI. The CDR3 totals 17 residues. V was clipped by 5 bases and J by 4 bases; unmatched bases: 12. CDR3 in DNA: TGTGCCAGCAGTACTCAACCGGGACTAGGGACCACCGGGGAGCTGTTTTTT. Encoded protein: CASSTQPGLGTTGELFF.

The chain combines TRBV24-1 with TRBJ2-3, with D possibly matching TRBD2 (6 bases). Germline V gene lookup returns CDR1 KGHDR and CDR2 SFDVKD. The CDR3 consists of 17 residues. V lost 7 bases and J 4 bases, leaving 23 bases between the germline ends. DNA for the CDR3: TGTGCCACCAGCGTCACGACCGGGACTCGGGAAGCAGATACGCAGTATTTT. It yields the protein CATSVTTGTREADTQYF.